This paragraph reports one TCR beta chain. Antigen unknown. The assay was immunoSEQ multiplex PCR, and TCRdb's table has in-frame clones only and misses some. Of more than 10,000 clones detected, 75% to 80% appear once; the ten largest clones hold around 23%. These data come from a study of PD-1 blockade in classical Hodgkin lymphoma. Whole-study context: Intravenous infusions of nivolumab 3 mg/kg reached patients every 2 weeks. Regarding the study as a whole: The study found that TCR diversity rose significantly by C4D1 in CD4+ but not CD8+ cells. Partial responders and progressors had significantly lower baseline TCR diversity.

The CDR3 spans 14 residues. Every patient relapsed after autologous stem cell transplantation, and brentuximab vedotin exposure varied. This material consisted of peripheral blood mononuclear cells (PBMCs), taken at baseline. The genes are TRBV21-1 and TRBJ1-5. TRBV21-1 is marked as a pseudogene. This receptor was obtained from a human donor with classical Hodgkin lymphoma. CDR3 DNA: TGTGCCAGCAGCAGGGGTTATAGCAATCAGCCCCAGCATTTT. Protein product: CASSRGYSNQPQHF.